A single sample gave rise to the 6 T cell receptor beta chains below, sequenced in a study of cytomegalovirus exposure and HLA in healthy donors. Use of 60 Vbeta and 13 Jbeta primers characterized the PCR. Method: immunoSEQ multiplex PCR; TCRdb's copy keeps in-frame clones and lacks some. Here the sample spans about 180,000 clones, around 78% being singletons. Material for sequencing was PBMCs. These receptors all come from a woman aged 50 to 65 in good health and CMV-seropositive.

This clone was recorded a few times. This chain uses TRBV5-1 with TRBJ1-2; a weak D match, TRBD1 (6 bases). V was clipped by 2 bases and J by 2 bases, with 7 bases between them. The CDR3 sequence is 13 residues long. Per the germline V gene, CDR1 is SGHRS and CDR2 is YFSETQ. CDR3 in amino acids: CASSFGQNYGYTF. In nucleotides, the CDR3 is TGCGCCAGCAGCTTCGGACAGAACTATGGCTACACCTTC.

The J gene is TRBJ1-2, the V gene TRBV6-1; the D is unclear. Germline CDR1 reads MNHNS; CDR2 reads SASEGT. Between the trimmed V and J ends, which lost 5 bases and 0 bases, there was a span of 7 bases. There are 13 residues in the CDR3. The CDR3 bases are TGTGCCAGCAGTCGAGAGGCTAACTATGGCTACACCTTC. Translated, it gives CASSREANYGYTF.

This chain joins TRBV2 and TRBJ2-7; 7 bases line up with TRBD1. CDR3 length equals 12 residues. The germline V gene encodes CDR1 SNHLY and CDR2 FYNNEI. After removal of 5 bases from V and 3 bases from J, the junction contained 1 base not matched to a gene. CDR3 in amino acids: CASSRTGYEQYF. The CDR3 DNA is TGTGCCAGCAGTAGGACAGGCTACGAGCAGTACTTC.

This clone appeared a few times. The CDR3 region has the DNA TGTGCCAGCAGCCCAGAGGGGGGGGACAGGGGGTTTTATGGCTACACCTTC. Its protein product is CASSPEGGDRGFYGYTF. The rearrangement joins TRBV9 to TRBJ1-2; 11 positions agree with TRBD1. This CDR3 has 17 amino acids. V lost 4 bases, J lost 5 bases, and 13 bases stayed unmatched. Germline V gene lookup returns CDR1 SGDLS and CDR2 YYNGEE.

This clone was seen ten or more times. V usage is TRBV30 and J usage is TRBJ1-1; TRBD1 matches at 7 bases. With 2 bases clipped from V and 7 bases from J, the junction kept 7 bases outside the gene matches. There are 13 residues in the CDR3. Germline V gene lookup returns CDR1 GTSNPN and CDR2 SVGIG (reference sequence). In nucleotides, the CDR3 is TGTGCCTGGAGTACACAGGGGACCGGTGAAGCTTTCTTT. It specifies CAWSTQGTGEAFF. Looking up the rest from reference TRBV30 and TRBJ1-1 gives the full variable domain: SQTIHQWPATLVQPVGSPLSLECTVEGTSNPNLYWYRQAAGRGLQLLFYSVGIGQISSEVPQNLSASRPQDRQFILSSKKLLLSDSGFYLCAWSTQGTGEAFFGQGTRLTVV.

In its sample, this clone was seen many times. The chain combines TRBV6-4 with TRBJ2-1; 7 bases line up with TRBD2. The CDR3 sequence is 14 residues long. Germline-derived CDR1 and CDR2 are MRHNA and SNTAGT. J was trimmed by 0 bases and V by 4 bases; bases with no gene match: 0. The CDR3 loop is CASSAGGSYNEQFF. In DNA, the CDR3 is TGTGCCAGCAGTGCGGGGGGCTCCTACAATGAGCAGTTCTTC.